Listed here are 29 T cell receptor beta chains from one sample, sequenced in a study of PD-L1 blockade in urothelial cancer. This table comes from immunoSEQ multiplex PCR, and its TCRdb copy is limited to in-frame clones, with some not included. Found here are 70,000 to 75,000 clones, around four fifths of them singletons; the top ten hold 4% to 6%. Specimen: PBMCs, collected around atezolizumab (anti-PD-L1) treatment. The receptors here all came from a man between 65 and 85 years old with urothelial cancer.

The rearrangement joins TRBV9 to TRBJ2-1, with TRBD1 identical over 10 bases. The V gene end was trimmed by 3 bases and the J gene end by 3 bases; junction bases not matched to a gene: 3. Germline CDR1 is SGDLS and CDR2 is YYNGEE. The CDR3 covers 15 residues. This CDR3 is CASSAGQGGYNEQFF. The DNA of the CDR3 is TGTGCCAGCAGCGCCGGACAGGGGGGCTACAATGAGCAGTTCTTC.

Concerning this clone: Distinct nucleotide sequences in the sample also encode this CDR3. This chain joins TRBV5-1 and TRBJ2-7; D gene ambiguous. The CDR3 sequence is 13 residues long. Germline V CDR1 and CDR2: SGHRS, YFSETQ. V was cut by 0 bases and J by 4 bases, with 8 bases left in between. The CDR3 sequence: CASSLGQSYEQYF. The CDR3 coding sequence is TGCGCCAGCAGCTTGGGACAATCTTACGAGCAGTACTTC.

This clone has more than one count but fewer than ten. The CDR3 is CASSTPGNTIYF. The CDR3 nucleotides read TGTGCCAGCAGCACTCCTGGAAACACCATATATTTT. This chain links TRBV7-6 with TRBJ1-3, with D unclear. The CDR3 loop spans 12 amino acids. V was clipped by 5 bases and J by 2 bases, with 4 bases between them. Germline CDR1 is SGHVS and CDR2 is FNYEAQ.

This clone was seen a handful of times. The V gene is TRBV29-1, the J gene TRBJ1-5; D may be TRBD1 (6 bases). Germline V gene data show CDR1 as SQVTM and CDR2 as ANQGSEA. The CDR3 spans 14 residues. The ends were cut back, 4 bases at V and 0 bases at J, with 10 bases in the middle. In DNA form, the CDR3 reads TGCAGCGTTGGGACAGACTATAGCAATCAGCCCCAGCATTTT. Translating gives CSVGTDYSNQPQHF.

This chain links TRBV10-3 with TRBJ2-3; perhaps TRBD1 as D (5 bases). Germline V gene sequence: CDR1 ENHRY, CDR2 SYGVKD. V lost 9 bases and J 3 bases, leaving 16 bases between the germline ends. This CDR3 contains 14 residues. CDR3 DNA sequence: TGTGCCATGAGATCAGGGCTCGGTACAGATACGCAGTATTTT. Translation: CAMRSGLGTDTQYF.

This chain connects TRBV5-4 to TRBJ2-5; tentatively, D is TRBD2 (5 bases). Germline CDR1 reads SGHNT; CDR2 reads YYREEE (reference sequence). The CDR3 loop spans 17 amino acids. V lost 4 bases and J 4 bases, leaving 23 bases between the germline ends. DNA of the CDR3: TGTGCCAGCAGCGGGCTAGTGGGGTCCGGGATGGGAGAGACCCAGTACTTC. Protein: CASSGLVGSGMGETQYF.

This sequence joins TRBV29-1 and TRBJ1-2; 7 bases align to TRBD1. Germline trimming cut 6 bases from V and 4 bases from J; bases unmatched to any gene: 14. The germline V gene encodes CDR1 SQVTM and CDR2 ANQGSEA. The CDR3 has 15 amino acids. The CDR3 nucleotides read TGCAGCGTGGGGGTTACAGGGGACGCCGGCTATGGCTACACCTTC. Encoded protein: CSVGVTGDAGYGYTF.

This rearrangement joins TRBV2 to TRBJ1-5, with 8 bases fitting TRBD1. V dropped 8 bases and J dropped 2; count of bases not matched to a gene: 8. This CDR3 region has 15 residues. CDR1 and CDR2 from the germline V gene are SNHLY and FYNNEI. The CDR3 coding sequence is TGTGCCAGCTCCCGACAGGGGAGGGGCAATCAGCCCCAGCATTTT. Amino acids: CASSRQGRGNQPQHF.

The chain is built from TRBV11-2 and TRBJ2-3; the match to TRBD2 covers 7 bases. Germline values: CDR1 SGHAT, CDR2 FQNNGV. The CDR3 has 15 amino acids. Unmatched junction bases numbered 6, after V lost 0 bases and J lost 6 bases. The chain's CDR3 is CASSLDGGSWDTQYF. The CDR3 DNA sequence: TGTGCCAGCAGCTTAGACGGCGGGAGCTGGGATACGCAGTATTTT.

The chain couples TRBV7-9 to TRBJ2-5, with D tentatively TRBD1 (5 bases). Per germline, CDR1 SEHNR and CDR2 FQNEAQ (reference sequence). Trimming removed 5 bases from V and 0 bases from J, with 13 bases in between. The CDR3 sequence is 15 residues long. CDR3 amino acids: CASSALGPYQETQYF. The CDR3 DNA reads as TGTGCCAGCAGCGCCTTGGGGCCCTACCAAGAGACCCAGTACTTC. Supplemented by reference TRBV7-9 and TRBJ2-5, the full variable domain reads DTGVSQNPRHKITKRGQNVTFRCDPISEHNRLYWYRQTLGQGPEFLTYFQNEAQLEKSRLLSDRFSAERPKGSFSTLEIQRTEQGDSAMYLCASSALGPYQETQYFGPGTRLLVL.

V is TRBV6-1 and J is TRBJ1-5; a weak D match, TRBD1 (6 bases). V lost 7 bases and J 1 base, leaving 11 bases between the germline ends. Germline CDR1 is MNHNS and CDR2 is SASEGT. This CDR3 contains 14 residues. CDR3 region: CASKFGQSNQPQHF. CDR3 DNA: TGTGCCAGCAAATTCGGACAGAGCAATCAGCCCCAGCATTTT.

The chain employs TRBV18 and TRBJ2-1; TRBD2 aligns across 13 bases. V shed 4 bases, J shed 4 bases, and the junction held 10 bases outside the gene matches. Germline V CDR1 and CDR2: KGHSH, LQKENI. The CDR3 consists of 18 residues. CDR3 region: CASSHVRTSGSSYNEQFF. As DNA, the CDR3 is TGTGCCAGCTCACACGTCAGGACTAGCGGGAGTTCTTACAATGAGCAGTTCTTC.

The V call is TRBV4-1, the J call TRBJ2-7; TRBD1 aligns across 8 bases. This CDR3 contains 15 residues. CDR1 MGHRA and CDR2 YSYEKL come from the germline V gene. J lost 7 bases, V lost 2 bases, and 10 bases had no gene match. The DNA for the CDR3 is TGCGCCAGCAGCCAATTGGGCAGGGGGCTGAGGGAGCAGTACTTC. It is translated as CASSQLGRGLREQYF.

This CDR3 is CASSQRDTGANVLTF. For the CDR3, the DNA is TGTGCCAGCAGCCAACGGGATACTGGGGCCAACGTCCTGACTTTC. The gene calls are TRBV14 and TRBJ2-6; TRBD2 is a possible D gene (5 bases). This CDR3 spans 15 amino acids. The germline V gene has CDR1 SGHDN and CDR2 FVKESK. Trimming took off 2 bases at V and 2 bases at J, with 7 bases between the two ends.

V is TRBV28 and J is TRBJ1-1; D perhaps matches TRBD1 (5 bases). The CDR3 covers 17 residues. The germline V gene encodes CDR1 MDHEN and CDR2 SYDVKM. V gave up 4 bases and J gave up 4 bases, with 22 bases separating them. CDR3 in DNA: TGTGCCAGCAGTTCTCCTTGGGGGGGGGAGGGAGGCACTGAAGCTTTCTTT. Its protein product is CASSSPWGGEGGTEAFF.

The chain employs TRBV9 and TRBJ2-5, with 8 bases lining up with TRBD2. Germline V gives CDR1 SGDLS, CDR2 YYNGEE. Trimming removed 0 bases from V and 5 bases from J; junction bases left unmatched: 9. This CDR3 contains 16 residues. The CDR3 region has the DNA TGTGCCAGCAGCGTAGGGGGACTAGAATGGTGGGAGACCCAGTACTTC. Translating gives CASSVGGLEWWETQYF.

J is TRBJ1-5 and V is TRBV5-6; 7 bases align to TRBD1. CDR1 and CDR2 (germline): SGHDT, YYEEEE. The CDR3 length is 14 residues. Losses at the gene ends were 4 bases for V and 9 bases for J; bases not matched to a gene: 10. The CDR3 region is CASSAGQSRLPQHF. The CDR3 DNA is TGTGCCAGCAGCGCGGGACAGTCGCGACTGCCCCAGCATTTT.

V gene TRBV4-1 combines with J gene TRBJ2-5; the D gene is possibly TRBD2 (6 bases). Germline V gene lookup returns CDR1 MGHRA and CDR2 YSYEKL. Trimming removed 0 bases from V and 7 bases from J, with 12 bases in between. The CDR3 has 14 amino acids. The CDR3 region is CASSQDWGGGTQYF. The CDR3 nucleotides are TGCGCCAGCAGCCAAGACTGGGGAGGTGGGACCCAGTACTTC.

The chain links TRBV28 to TRBJ1-1; TRBD1 matches at 11 bases. With 4 bases clipped from V and 6 bases from J, the junction kept 7 bases outside the gene matches. The CDR3 covers 15 residues. Germline V CDR1 and CDR2: MDHEN, SYDVKM. CDR3 in amino acids: CASSSPGQGVPEAFF. For the CDR3, the DNA is TGTGCCAGCAGTTCACCGGGACAGGGGGTTCCTGAAGCTTTCTTT. The full variable domain, with the rest looked up from reference TRBV28 and TRBJ1-1, is DVKVTQSSRYLVKRTGEKVFLECVQDMDHENMFWYRQDPGLGLRLIYFSYDVKMKEKGDIPEGYSVSREKKERFSLILESASTNQTSMYLCASSSPGQGVPEAFFGQGTRLTVV.

The chain carries TRBV7-3 and TRBJ2-3, with TRBD2 identical over 9 bases. Per germline, CDR1 SGHTA and CDR2 FQGTGA. The ends lost 3 bases at V and 5 bases at J; junction bases unmatched: 6. CDR3 size: 15 residues. The CDR3 here is CASSFAGGPQDTQYF. CDR3 sequence (DNA): TGTGCCAGCAGCTTCGCGGGAGGGCCCCAAGATACGCAGTATTTT.

CDR3 amino acids: CASSLSGTTNTEAFF. DNA of the CDR3: TGTGCCAGCTCACTATCCGGGACAACGAACACTGAAGCTTTCTTT. V and J are TRBV18 and TRBJ1-1, with D possibly being TRBD1 (6 bases). CDR3 length equals 15 residues. Looked up from germline, CDR1 is KGHSH and CDR2 is LQKENI. Deletions cut 4 bases from V and 1 base from J, with 13 bases between.

The chain is built from TRBV11-2 and TRBJ2-1; D gene unclear. This CDR3 is built from 14 residues. The ends were cut back, 1 base at V and 5 bases at J, with 9 bases in the middle. From germline, CDR1 is SGHAT and CDR2 FQNNGV. In nucleotides, the CDR3 is TGTGCCAGCAGCTTAGTCCAGGATAACAATGAGCAGTTCTTC. Amino acids: CASSLVQDNNEQFF.

This chain joins TRBV28 and TRBJ2-7, with D perhaps TRBD1 (6 bases). In germline, CDR1 is MDHEN, CDR2 SYDVKM. The CDR3 contains 17 residues. Trimming pared 3 bases from V and 0 bases from J, leaving 18 bases between. This CDR3 is CASSFWDTSGRSYEQYF. The DNA for the CDR3 is TGTGCCAGCAGTTTTTGGGACACCTCCGGGCGCTCCTACGAGCAGTACTTC.

The chain links TRBV27 to TRBJ2-7; possibly TRBD2 for D (5 bases). The CDR3 consists of 15 residues. Trimming removed 6 bases at V and 2 bases at J, with 17 bases between. Germline assignment: CDR1 MNHEY and CDR2 SMNVEV (reference sequence). This CDR3 reads CASSPYSPGAYEQYF. DNA for the CDR3: TGTGCCAGCAGCCCTTACTCCCCCGGGGCCTACGAGCAGTACTTC.

V and J are TRBV29-1 and TRBJ2-1; 7 nucleotides align to TRBD2. This CDR3 has 12 residues. Germline lookup yields CDR1 SQVTM and CDR2 ANQGSEA. Trimming removed 6 bases from V and 6 bases from J; junction bases left unmatched: 5. The CDR3 nucleotides read TGCAGCGTGGCCTCTAGCGGCAATGAGCAGTTCTTC. Protein product: CSVASSGNEQFF.

This clone has just one count. The V call is TRBV6-1, the J call TRBJ2-7, with 7 bases aligning to TRBD2. The germline CDR1 and CDR2 sequences are MNHNS and SASEGT. V was pared by 5 bases and J by 7 bases, with 14 bases of the junction left unmatched. CDR3 length equals 15 residues. CDR3 sequence (DNA): TGTGCCAGCAGTTCCCAAGGCGGGACCGGGGGGGAGCAGTACTTC. Translation: CASSSQGGTGGEQYF.

This CDR3 reads CASVLGTSGNEQFF. CDR3 DNA sequence: TGTGCCAGCGTGCTGGGGACTAGCGGTAATGAGCAGTTCTTC. The chain joins TRBV28 to TRBJ2-1; 11 positions match TRBD2. After removal of 8 bases from V and 7 bases from J, the junction contained 7 bases not matched to a gene. From germline, CDR1 is MDHEN and CDR2 SYDVKM. The CDR3 is made up of 14 amino acids.

V is TRBV5-1 and J is TRBJ2-1; the match to TRBD2 covers 9 bases. CDR1 SGHRS and CDR2 YFSETQ come from the germline V gene. V shed 0 bases, J shed 11 bases, and the junction held 9 bases outside the gene matches. This CDR3 is built from 15 residues. For the CDR3, the DNA is TGCGCCAGCAGCTTGGACGTCGCTAGCGGGATTAAGCAGTTCTTC. It specifies CASSLDVASGIKQFF.

CDR3 in DNA: TGTGCCAGCAGTCCTCGGACTAGCGGGAGTTCAGATACGCAGTATTTT. Amino acid sequence: CASSPRTSGSSDTQYF. This chain uses TRBV2 with TRBJ2-3, with 13 bases fitting TRBD2. CDR1 is SNHLY and CDR2 is FYNNEI in the germline V gene. With 5 bases clipped from V and 4 bases from J, the junction kept 6 bases outside the gene matches. The CDR3 is made up of 16 amino acids.